A single sample gave rise to the 2 T cell receptor beta chains below, sequenced in a study of regulatory T cells in long-lasting Graves disease. CDR3-region Arm-PCR and iRepertoire HTBI primers produced the TCR beta libraries. One entry per CDR3 protein results from TCRdb running MiXCR on the multiplex PCR reads. The sample lists fewer than 550,000 distinct CDR3 sequences; 15% to 20% were seen once. Time point described: newly diagnosed GD, antithyroid drugs for less than 3 months. The authors made the TCR library using RNA they extracted from PBMCs. These data also featured in a second study, about T cells in Graves' hyperthyroidism and ophthalmopathy.

The starting material was peripheral blood mononuclear cells (PBMCs), obtained at new diagnosis, from a patient treated with antithyroid drugs. These receptors were obtained from a middle-aged woman with Graves disease.

This clonotype has just a few counts. The V and J genes are TRBV4-1 and TRBJ1-5, with D possibly being TRBD1 (5 bases). Trimming removed 3 bases at V and 9 bases at J, with 12 bases between. Germline-derived CDR1 and CDR2 are MGHRA and YSYEKL. There are 13 residues in the CDR3. The CDR3 DNA sequence: TGCGCCAGCAGCCAGGTACCGGGGGGGCCCCAGCATTTT. Encoded protein: CASSQVPGGPQHF.

This clonotype has a count of ten or more. The rearrangement links TRBV5-1 to TRBJ1-1; D is possibly TRBD1 (5 bases). Germline CDR1 SGHRS, CDR2 YFSETQ. The length of the CDR3 is 13 residues. V lost 4 bases, J lost 3 bases, and 10 bases lay in between. This chain's CDR3 is CASSGDGYTEAFF. CDR3 bases: TGCGCCAGCAGCGGGGACGGATACACTGAAGCTTTCTTT.